This record covers a single T cell receptor (beta chain). The antigen remains unidentified. The record originates from a study of beta chain features in type 1 diabetes. Of the isolated RNA, all was reverse transcribed, and so the sequenced material was expressed TCRB transcripts. Profiling relied on immunoSEQ multiplex PCR, and the TCRdb table lists in-frame clones only, not all of them. This table holds 150,000 or so clones, around 63% found once. V was clipped by 3 bases and J by 8 bases, with 17 bases between them. The CDR3 has 14 amino acids. The germline CDR1 and CDR2 sequences are SGDLS and YYNGEE. Study-wide findings and caveats: Moderate yet significant TCRB CDR3 shortening was seen in Type 1 diabetes patients in all four CD4+ subsets.

The chain couples TRBV9 to TRBJ2-5; D is possibly TRBD2 (6 bases). The source material was naive CD4+ T cells from blood. This TCR derives from a man between 25 and 39 years old with type 1 diabetes. CDR3: CASSEIPYGGTQYF. Here the CDR3 DNA reads TGTGCCAGCAGCGAGATACCTTACGGGGGAACCCAGTACTTC. The whole variable domain, filled in from reference TRBV9 and TRBJ2-5, reads DSGVTQTPKHLITATGQRVTLRCSPRSGDLSVYWYQQSLDQGLQFLIQYYNGEERAKGNILERFSAQQFPDLHSELNLSSLELGDSALYFCASSEIPYGGTQYFGPGTRLLVL.